This T cell receptor (beta chain) was obtained from a study of early T cells in non-severe SARS-CoV-2 infection. Across the whole study: Chains were unpaired, as sequencing was done on bulk RNA from unsorted whole blood.

Study conclusions and caveats: Anti-spike CD8 responses were favored in VDJdb matching, and private and CD4 specificities were missed.

CDR1 and CDR2 (germline): MNHEY, SVGEGT. The CDR3 totals 15 residues. Researchers attached unique molecular identifiers to individual cDNA molecules. Each CDR3 protein gets one entry after TCRdb re-called the 5' RACE reads with MiXCR. The data contain 35,000 to 45,000 distinct CDR3 sequences, roughly 6% of them seen just once; the ten biggest clones take up about 7.8%. This clonotype was seen ten or more times. The antigen is undetermined. One junction end does not reproduce the germline sequence, and a read error may be involved. The source was whole blood, collected at baseline. The clonotype comes from an adult who was a healthcare worker with PCR-confirmed SARS-CoV-2 infection or an uninfected control (not recorded which). This chain links TRBV6-2 or TRBV6-3 with TRBJ1-6; 9 nucleotides match TRBD1. The CDR3 DNA reads TGTGCCAGCAGCCCCCGGGACAGGGTAAATTCACCCCTCCATTTT. Amino acid sequence: CASSPRDRVNSPLHF.